These 17 T cell receptor beta chains share one sample of origin, sequenced in a study of long-term antiretroviral therapy in people with HIV. Survey level was the resolution at which the v3.0 immunoSEQ assay ran. Using immunoSEQ multiplex PCR, the repertoire was profiled, and TCRdb retains in-frame clones only, with some absent. The sample gives about 28,000 clones, approximately 85% of which show up once; around 8.3% is in the top ten. The sequences come from unsorted PBMCs, collected 3 years after starting antiretroviral therapy. These receptor sequences come from a man in his forties with HIV.

This chain connects TRBV9 to TRBJ2-7; D gene ambiguous. V dropped 4 bases and J dropped 0 bases, with 11 bases sitting between them. The germline V gene has CDR1 SGDLS and CDR2 YYNGEE. The CDR3 consists of 14 residues. The DNA for the CDR3 is TGTGCCAGCAGCCCCCGGACCTTCTCCTACGAGCAGTACTTC. Protein sequence: CASSPRTFSYEQYF.

The chain uses TRBV7-9 and TRBJ2-2; TRBD1 might be the D (6 bases). Trimming shortened V by 1 base and J by 2 bases, and 8 bases separated the two germline ends. CDR3 length: 15 amino acids. From germline, CDR1 is SEHNR and CDR2 FQNEAQ (reference sequence). Written as DNA, the CDR3 is TGTGCCAGCAGCTTAGGGACAGTAAACACCGGGGAGCTGTTTTTT. This encodes CASSLGTVNTGELFF.

This rearrangement joins TRBV6-1 to TRBJ2-7, with D maybe TRBD1 (6 bases). V lost 0 bases and J 4 bases, leaving 19 bases between the germline ends. This CDR3 has 17 residues. Germline-derived CDR1 and CDR2 are MNHNS and SASEGT. CDR3 DNA: TGTGCCAGCAGTGAAGCCCTGGGGGCTAGCAGGAATTACGAGCAGTACTTC. This encodes CASSEALGASRNYEQYF.

This chain connects TRBV13 to TRBJ2-1; no firm D call. Germline V gene lookup returns CDR1 PRHDT and CDR2 FYEKMQ (reference sequence). Trimming took off 4 bases at V and 10 bases at J, with 8 bases between the two ends. This CDR3 comprises 11 residues. CDR3 loop: CASSSREEQFF. The DNA for the CDR3 is TGTGCCAGCAGCTCGCGTGAGGAGCAGTTCTTC.

This sequence joins TRBV7-3 and TRBJ2-2, with D unclear. Germline CDR1 and CDR2: SGHTA and FQGTGA. This CDR3 has 15 amino acids. Deletions cut 4 bases from V and 2 bases from J, with 11 bases between. For the CDR3, the DNA is TGTGCCAGCAGCTATAATGGATTAAACACCGGGGAGCTGTTTTTT. Protein: CASSYNGLNTGELFF.

The genes are TRBV7-2 and TRBJ2-6, with no clear D. The V end was cut by 5 bases, the J end by 0 bases, with 11 bases between. Looked up from germline, CDR1 is SGHTA and CDR2 is FQGNSA. This CDR3 is built from 16 residues. CDR3 in amino acids: CASSPWGTSGANVLTF. The CDR3 DNA sequence: TGTGCCAGCAGCCCATGGGGTACCTCTGGGGCCAACGTCCTGACTTTC. The complete variable domain, with remaining parts taken from reference TRBV7-2 and TRBJ2-6, reads GAGVSQSPSNKVTEKGKDVELRCDPISGHTALYWYRQSLGQGLEFLIYFQGNSAPDKSGLPSDRFSAERTGGSVSTLTIQRTQQEDSAVYLCASSPWGTSGANVLTFGAGSRLTVL.

This chain uses TRBV2 with TRBJ1-5; the D gene is possibly TRBD1 (5 bases). V was trimmed by 6 bases and J by 2 bases, leaving 8 bases between them. Germline V gene data show CDR1 as SNHLY and CDR2 as FYNNEI. The CDR3 sequence is 13 residues long. CDR3 sequence (DNA): TGTGCCAGCAGGGGGACGGGCAATCAGCCCCAGCATTTT. This sequence encodes CASRGTGNQPQHF.

The J gene is TRBJ2-2, the V gene TRBV13; no firm D call. Trimming took off 3 bases at V and 1 base at J, with 6 bases between the two ends. This CDR3 is 14 amino acids long. Germline loops: CDR1 PRHDT, CDR2 FYEKMQ (reference sequence). CDR3: CASSFLGNTGELFF. The CDR3 DNA reads TGTGCCAGCAGCTTCTTGGGGAACACCGGGGAGCTGTTTTTT.

The chain couples TRBV5-6 to TRBJ2-3; D not resolved. CDR1 SGHDT and CDR2 YYEEEE come from the germline V gene. The length of the CDR3 is 14 residues. V lost 0 bases to trimming and J lost 4 bases, with 9 bases between them. CDR3 sequence (DNA): TGTGCCAGCAGCTTGGTGGATAGACCAGATACGCAGTATTTT. Translation gives CASSLVDRPDTQYF.

The chain links TRBV29-1 to TRBJ2-1; D gene unclear. From germline, CDR1 is SQVTM and CDR2 ANQGSEA. The CDR3 has 12 amino acids. Trimming left V 0 bases short and J 8 bases short, with 8 bases between. This CDR3 reads CSVEDRPHEQFF. The CDR3 coding sequence is TGCAGCGTTGAAGATCGGCCCCATGAGCAGTTCTTC.

The rearrangement uses TRBV4-2 and TRBJ2-5; 10 nucleotides agree with TRBD2. The CDR3 runs 16 residues. CDR1 is LGHNA, CDR2 YNFKEQ, per germline. V was pared by 5 bases and J by 5 bases, with 11 bases of the junction left unmatched. Here the CDR3 reads CASSGRSGGQGETQYF. In DNA form, the CDR3 reads TGTGCCAGCAGCGGGCGTAGCGGGGGGCAAGGGGAGACCCAGTACTTC.

This clone was detected only a few times. The J gene is TRBJ1-5, the V gene TRBV4-1, with D possibly being TRBD1 (5 bases). V lost 0 bases to trimming and J lost 7 bases, with 10 bases between them. This CDR3 comprises 14 residues. Germline V gives CDR1 MGHRA, CDR2 YSYEKL. The chain's CDR3 is CASSQERRGQPQHF. The CDR3 DNA sequence: TGCGCCAGCAGCCAAGAACGGAGGGGACAGCCCCAGCATTTT.

This clone was detected only once. The rearrangement links TRBV6-5 to TRBJ2-7, with D perhaps matching TRBD2 (6 bases). Trimming removed 4 bases at V and 0 bases at J, with 10 bases between. The CDR3 is 14 amino acids. Looked up from germline, CDR1 is MNHEY and CDR2 is SVGAGI. DNA for the CDR3: TGTGCCAGCAGTTTAGCGGCCTTCTCCTACGAGCAGTACTTC. It translates to CASSLAAFSYEQYF.

The chain is built from TRBV5-1 and TRBJ2-3; the D gene is possibly TRBD1 (6 bases). V was clipped by 4 bases and J by 0 bases, with 12 bases between them. The CDR3 has 15 amino acids. Per germline, CDR1 SGHRS and CDR2 YFSETQ. This CDR3 is CASSLGQRSTDTQYF. As DNA, the CDR3 is TGCGCCAGCAGCCTCGGACAGAGGAGCACAGATACGCAGTATTTT.

The gene calls are TRBV19 and TRBJ1-1; unclear D gene. V lost 5 bases to trimming and J lost 1 base, with 11 bases between them. The CDR3 covers 14 residues. CDR1 is LNHDA and CDR2 is SQIVND in the germline V gene (reference sequence). CDR3: CASSGRAQNTEAFF. CDR3 nucleotide sequence: TGTGCCAGTAGTGGCCGTGCGCAGAACACTGAAGCTTTCTTT. Filled out from reference TRBV19 and TRBJ1-1, the complete variable domain reads DGGITQSPKYLFRKEGQNVTLSCEQNLNHDAMYWYRQDPGQGLRLIYYSQIVNDFQKGDIAEGYSVSREKKESFPLTVTSAQKNPTAFYLCASSGRAQNTEAFFGQGTRLTVV.

The genes are TRBV9 and TRBJ2-3, with 7 bases aligning to TRBD1. V trimming: 2 bases; J trimming: 3 bases; junction bases outside the gene matches: 3. CDR3 length: 14 amino acids. Germline loops: CDR1 SGDLS, CDR2 YYNGEE. CDR3 bases: TGTGCCAGCAGCGTTGACAGGGCAACAGATACGCAGTATTTT. Translation gives CASSVDRATDTQYF.

CDR3 in amino acids: CASEGGGGIYGYTF. The CDR3 bases are TGTGCCAGCGAGGGGGGAGGGGGCATCTATGGCTACACCTTC. The genes are TRBV2 and TRBJ1-2; 7 bases are shared with TRBD1. CDR3 length: 14 amino acids. V shed 8 bases, J shed 4 bases, and the junction held 10 bases outside the gene matches. The germline CDR1 and CDR2 sequences are SNHLY and FYNNEI.